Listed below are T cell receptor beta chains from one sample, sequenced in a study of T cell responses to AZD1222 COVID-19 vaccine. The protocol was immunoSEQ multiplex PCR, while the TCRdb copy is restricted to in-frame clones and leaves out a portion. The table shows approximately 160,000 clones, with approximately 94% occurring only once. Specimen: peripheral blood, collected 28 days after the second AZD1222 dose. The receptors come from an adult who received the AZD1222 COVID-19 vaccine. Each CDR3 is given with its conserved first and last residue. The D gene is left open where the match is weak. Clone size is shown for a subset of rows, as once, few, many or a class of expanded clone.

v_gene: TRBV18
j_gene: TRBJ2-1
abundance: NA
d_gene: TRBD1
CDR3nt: TGTGCCAGCTCTCCTGACAGGGGGTCGAGCAATGAGCAGTTCTTC
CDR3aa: CASSPDRGSSNEQFF

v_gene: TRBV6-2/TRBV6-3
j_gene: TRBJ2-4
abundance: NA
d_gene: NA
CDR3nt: TGTGCCAGCAGCGCGGGCTATAACATTCAGTACTTC
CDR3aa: CASSAGYNIQYF

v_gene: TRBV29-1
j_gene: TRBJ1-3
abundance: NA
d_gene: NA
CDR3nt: TGCAGCGTTGAAGACCCGGGGAGATCAGGAAACACCATATATTTT
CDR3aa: CSVEDPGRSGNTIYF

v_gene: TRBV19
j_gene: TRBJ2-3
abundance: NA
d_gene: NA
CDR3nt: TGTGCCAGTAGTATTGGGGATACGCAGTATTTT
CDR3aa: CASSIGDTQYF

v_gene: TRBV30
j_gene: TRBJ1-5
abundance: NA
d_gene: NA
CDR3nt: TGTGCCTGGAGTTCGGCAAGGGGGTCCTATAGCAATCAGCCCCAGCATTTT
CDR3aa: CAWSSARGSYSNQPQHF

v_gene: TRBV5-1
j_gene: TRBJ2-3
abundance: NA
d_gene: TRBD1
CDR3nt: TGCGCCAGCAGACTGACAGGGTGGGCAGATACGCAGTATTTT
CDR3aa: CASRLTGWADTQYF

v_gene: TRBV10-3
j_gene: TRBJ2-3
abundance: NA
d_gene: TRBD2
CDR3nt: TGTGCCATCAGACGACTAGCGGGAGAGTTGGATACGCAGTATTTT
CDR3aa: CAIRRLAGELDTQYF

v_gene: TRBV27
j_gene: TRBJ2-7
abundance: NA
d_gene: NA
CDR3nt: TGTGCCAGCAGTAGGACTGGGACCTACGAGCAGTACTTC
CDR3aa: CASSRTGTYEQYF

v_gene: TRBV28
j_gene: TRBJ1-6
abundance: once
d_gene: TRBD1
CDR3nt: TGTGCCAGCAGTCCCGGGACAGGGTTGGGTTCCCTCCACTTT
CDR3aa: CASSPGTGLGSLHF

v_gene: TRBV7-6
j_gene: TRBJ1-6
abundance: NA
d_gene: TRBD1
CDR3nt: TGTGCCAGCAGCAAGGACAGGGTATCAGGATCACCCCTCCACTTT
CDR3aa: CASSKDRVSGSPLHF

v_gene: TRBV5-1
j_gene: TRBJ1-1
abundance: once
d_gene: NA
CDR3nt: TGCGCCAGCAGCTGGGGACATTCGAACACTGAAGCTTTCTTT
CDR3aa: CASSWGHSNTEAFF

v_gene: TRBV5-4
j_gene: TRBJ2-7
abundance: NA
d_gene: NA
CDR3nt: TGTGCCAGCAGCACGGAACTGTCGGGACCGTCGGTCTACGAGCAGTACTTC
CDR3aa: CASSTELSGPSVYEQYF

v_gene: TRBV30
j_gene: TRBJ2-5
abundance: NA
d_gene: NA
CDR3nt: TGTGCCTGGAGTGTAACGGAGACCCAGTACTTC
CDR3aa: CAWSVTETQYF

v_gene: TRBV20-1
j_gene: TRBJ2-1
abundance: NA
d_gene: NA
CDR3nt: TGCAGTCCATCACAGGATAGGCTGTTCTTC
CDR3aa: CSPSQDRLFF

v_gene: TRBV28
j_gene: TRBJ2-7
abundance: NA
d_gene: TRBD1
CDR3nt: TGTGCCAGCAGTACAGGGGACTCCTACGAGCAGTACTTC
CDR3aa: CASSTGDSYEQYF

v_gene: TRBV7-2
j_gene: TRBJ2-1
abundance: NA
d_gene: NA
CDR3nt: TGTGCCAGCAGCTTCCTGGACCCAGCCTACAATGAGCAGTTCTTC
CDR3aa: CASSFLDPAYNEQFF

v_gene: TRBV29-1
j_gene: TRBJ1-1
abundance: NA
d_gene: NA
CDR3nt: TGCAGCGTTGAAGTCGGAACAGCAGAAGCTTTCTTT
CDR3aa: CSVEVGTAEAFF

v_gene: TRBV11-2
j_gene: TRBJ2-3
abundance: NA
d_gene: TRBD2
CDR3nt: TGTGCCAGCAGCCCCCGGACTAGCGCCACAGATACGCAGTATTTT
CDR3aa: CASSPRTSATDTQYF

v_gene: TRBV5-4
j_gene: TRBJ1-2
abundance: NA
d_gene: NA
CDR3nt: TGTGCCAGCAGAACAAGAAGGGGCTACACCTTC
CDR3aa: CASRTRRGYTF

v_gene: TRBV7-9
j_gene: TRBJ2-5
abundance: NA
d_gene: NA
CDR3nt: TGTGCCAGCAGCTTAGGGAAAGAGACCCAGTACTTC
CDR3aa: CASSLGKETQYF

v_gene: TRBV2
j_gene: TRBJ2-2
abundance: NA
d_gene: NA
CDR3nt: TGTGCCAGCAGTGAAGAAGGGAACCCCAGAAACACCGGGGAGCTGTTTTTT
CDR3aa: CASSEEGNPRNTGELFF

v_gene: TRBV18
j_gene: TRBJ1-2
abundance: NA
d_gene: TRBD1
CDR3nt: TGTGCCAGCTCACCTCCTAAGCCGACAGGGTATGGCTACACCTTC
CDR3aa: CASSPPKPTGYGYTF

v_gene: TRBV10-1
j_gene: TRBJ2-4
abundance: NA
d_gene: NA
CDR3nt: TGCGCCAGCAGTGACCGGGGGAGGATGGACATTCAGTACTTC
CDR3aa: CASSDRGRMDIQYF

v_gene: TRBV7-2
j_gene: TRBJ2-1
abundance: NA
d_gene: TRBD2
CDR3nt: TGTGCCAGCAGCTTAGGAAGACGGCGGGAGTACTACAATGAGCAGTTCTTC
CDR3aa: CASSLGRRREYYNEQFF

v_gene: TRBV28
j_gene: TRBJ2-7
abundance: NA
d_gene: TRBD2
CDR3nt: TGTGCCAGCAGCCTACCTCAGGGTATCCCCCTAGCGGGAGGGCCCTACGAGCAGTACTTC
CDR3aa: CASSLPQGIPLAGGPYEQYF

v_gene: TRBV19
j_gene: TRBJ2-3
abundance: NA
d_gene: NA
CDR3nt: TGTGCCAGTAGTAAGCAGGACACAGATACGCAGTATTTT
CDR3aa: CASSKQDTDTQYF

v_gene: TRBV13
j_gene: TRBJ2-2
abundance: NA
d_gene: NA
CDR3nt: TGTGCCAGCAGCTTAGGGACAGAAGGAGCCGGGGAGCTGTTTTTT
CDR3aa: CASSLGTEGAGELFF

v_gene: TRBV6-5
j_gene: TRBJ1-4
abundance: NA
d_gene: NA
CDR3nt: TGTGCCAGTGACAGCTCTGATGAAAAACTGTTTTTT
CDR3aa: CASDSSDEKLFF

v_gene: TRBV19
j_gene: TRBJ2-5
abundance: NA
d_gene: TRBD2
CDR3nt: TGTGCCAGTAGTATGCCGACTAGCGGGACCCAGTACTTC
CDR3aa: CASSMPTSGTQYF

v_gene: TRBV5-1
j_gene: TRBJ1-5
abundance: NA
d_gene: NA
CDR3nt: TGCGCCAGCAGCTTGGGTCTGAGTGATAGCAATCAGCCCCAGCATTTT
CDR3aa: CASSLGLSDSNQPQHF

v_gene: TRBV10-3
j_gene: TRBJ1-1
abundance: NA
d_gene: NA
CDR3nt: TGTGCCATTCGGGGGCTGTCGAACACTGAAGCTTTCTTT
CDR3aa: CAIRGLSNTEAFF

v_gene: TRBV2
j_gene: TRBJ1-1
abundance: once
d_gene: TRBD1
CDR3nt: TGTGCCAGCAGTGAAAATGGGGGACAGTTGAACACTGAAGCTTTCTTT
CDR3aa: CASSENGGQLNTEAFF

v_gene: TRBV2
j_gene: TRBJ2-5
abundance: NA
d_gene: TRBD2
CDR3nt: TGTGCCAGCAGTCCGACTAGCGGGAGTGGTGAGACCCAGTACTTC
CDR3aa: CASSPTSGSGETQYF

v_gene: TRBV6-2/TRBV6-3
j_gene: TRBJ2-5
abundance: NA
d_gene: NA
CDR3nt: TGTGCCAGCAGCCCGCTAGGGACACTGTACTTC
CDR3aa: CASSPLGTLYF

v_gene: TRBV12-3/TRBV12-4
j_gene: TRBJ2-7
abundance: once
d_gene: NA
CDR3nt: TGTGCCAGCAGTCTCAACTACGAGCAGTACTTC
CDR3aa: CASSLNYEQYF

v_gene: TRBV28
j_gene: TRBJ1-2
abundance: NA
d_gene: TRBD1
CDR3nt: TGTGCCAGCAGTTCGGGACAGGGTTCTGGCTACACCTTC
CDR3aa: CASSSGQGSGYTF

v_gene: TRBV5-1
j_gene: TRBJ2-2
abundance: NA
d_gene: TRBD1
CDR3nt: TGCGCCAGCAGCTGGGGACAGGGTATCGGGGAGCTGTTTTTT
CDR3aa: CASSWGQGIGELFF

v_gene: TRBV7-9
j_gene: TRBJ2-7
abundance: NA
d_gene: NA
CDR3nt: TGTGCCAGCAGCCGAACCTACGAGCAGTACTTC
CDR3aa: CASSRTYEQYF

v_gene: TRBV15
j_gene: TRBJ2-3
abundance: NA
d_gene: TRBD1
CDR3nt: TGTGCCACCAGCAGAGATTGGGGGACAGGGGCGACGGCGGGAGATACGCAGTATTTT
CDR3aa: CATSRDWGTGATAGDTQYF

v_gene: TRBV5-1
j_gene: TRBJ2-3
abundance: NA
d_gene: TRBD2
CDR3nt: TGCGCCAGCAGCTTGGATTGGGGACTAGCGGTTCAAGATACGCAGTATTTT
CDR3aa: CASSLDWGLAVQDTQYF

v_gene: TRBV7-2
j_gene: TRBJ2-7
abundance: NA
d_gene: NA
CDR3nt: TGTGCCAGCAGCTCGTCTACCTCCTACGAGCAGTACTTC
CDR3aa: CASSSSTSYEQYF

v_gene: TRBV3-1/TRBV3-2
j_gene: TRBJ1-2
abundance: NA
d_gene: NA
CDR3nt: TGTGCCAGCAGCCAAGGGACCCGTGGCTACACCTTC
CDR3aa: CASSQGTRGYTF

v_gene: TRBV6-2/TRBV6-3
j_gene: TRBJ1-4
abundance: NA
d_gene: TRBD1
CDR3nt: TGTGCCAGCAGTCGACAGGGGGCCAGTGAAAAACTGTTTTTT
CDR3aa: CASSRQGASEKLFF

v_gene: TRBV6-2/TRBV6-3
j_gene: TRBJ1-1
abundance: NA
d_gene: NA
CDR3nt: TGTGCCAGCAGTTACTCGACCAAAACTGAAGCTTTCTTT
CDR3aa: CASSYSTKTEAFF

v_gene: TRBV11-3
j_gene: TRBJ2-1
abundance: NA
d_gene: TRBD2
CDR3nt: TGTGCCAGCAGCCCTCCGGGTGCGGGAGAGGACAATGAGCAGTTCTTC
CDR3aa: CASSPPGAGEDNEQFF

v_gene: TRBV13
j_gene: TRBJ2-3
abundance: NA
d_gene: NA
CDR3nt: TGTGCCAGCAGCCCCCTCTTGGGGGCAGATACGCAGTATTTT
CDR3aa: CASSPLLGADTQYF

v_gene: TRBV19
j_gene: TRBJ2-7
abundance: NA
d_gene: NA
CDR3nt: TGTGCCAGTAGTCGGGGTGGGGCAGGGCAGCGCGAGCAGTACTTC
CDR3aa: CASSRGGAGQREQYF

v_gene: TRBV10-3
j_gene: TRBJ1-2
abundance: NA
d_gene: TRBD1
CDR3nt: TGTGCCATCAGAGGACAGGGGCAAAACTATGGCTACACCTTC
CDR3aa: CAIRGQGQNYGYTF

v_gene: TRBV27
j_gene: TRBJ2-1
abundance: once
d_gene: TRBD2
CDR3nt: TGTGCCAGCAGCAAAACTAGCGGCATGTGGGATGAGCAGTTCTTC
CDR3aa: CASSKTSGMWDEQFF

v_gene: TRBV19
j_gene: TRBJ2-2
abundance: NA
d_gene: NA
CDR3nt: TGTGCCAGTAGTATAACAGACGTCAGGGGCCACAACACCGGGGAGCTGTTTTTT
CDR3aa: CASSITDVRGHNTGELFF

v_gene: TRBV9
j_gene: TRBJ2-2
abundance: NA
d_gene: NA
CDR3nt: TGTGCCAGCAGCGCGTTCGCTCCCGAGGCGGGAAACACCGGGGAGCTGTTTTTT
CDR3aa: CASSAFAPEAGNTGELFF

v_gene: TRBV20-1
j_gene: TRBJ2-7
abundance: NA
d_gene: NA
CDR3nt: TGCAGTGCTGGGGCCTACGAGCAGTACTTC
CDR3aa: CSAGAYEQYF

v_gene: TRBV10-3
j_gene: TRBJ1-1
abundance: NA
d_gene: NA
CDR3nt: TGTGCCATCAGGTTGGACGGGGGCACTGAAGCTTTCTTT
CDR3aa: CAIRLDGGTEAFF

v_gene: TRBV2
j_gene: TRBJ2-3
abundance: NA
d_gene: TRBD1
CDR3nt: TGTGCCAGCACTAGGCTACAGGGGACAGATACGCAGTATTTT
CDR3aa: CASTRLQGTDTQYF

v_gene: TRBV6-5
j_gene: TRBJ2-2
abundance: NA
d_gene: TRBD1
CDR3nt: TGTGCCAGCAGTTACCGACAGGGGGTGAGCGGGGAGCTGTTTTTT
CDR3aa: CASSYRQGVSGELFF